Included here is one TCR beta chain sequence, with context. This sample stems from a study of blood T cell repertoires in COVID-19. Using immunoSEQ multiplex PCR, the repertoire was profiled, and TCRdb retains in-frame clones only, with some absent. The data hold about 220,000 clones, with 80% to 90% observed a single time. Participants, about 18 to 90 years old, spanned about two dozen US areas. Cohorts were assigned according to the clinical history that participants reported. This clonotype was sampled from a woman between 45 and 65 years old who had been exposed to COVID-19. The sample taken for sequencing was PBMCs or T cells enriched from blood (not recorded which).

The CDR3 here is CASSFMGGGGLDTQYF. CDR3 nucleotide sequence: TGTGCCAGCAGTTTTATGGGAGGCGGGGGGTTAGATACGCAGTATTTT. This chain joins TRBV28 and TRBJ2-3; 8 bases fit TRBD2. This CDR3 comprises 16 residues. V shed 3 bases, J shed 5 bases, and the junction held 10 bases outside the gene matches. CDR1 is MDHEN and CDR2 is SYDVKM in the germline V gene.